The present entry profiles one T cell receptor beta chain with its context. CDR1 MGHRA and CDR2 YSYEKL come from the germline V gene. Trimming cost V 0 bases and J 0 bases; bases outside gene matches: 17. There are 20 residues in the CDR3. The sample is drawn from a study of shared T cell receptors in the human thymus. Profiling relied on immunoSEQ multiplex PCR, and the TCRdb table lists in-frame clones only, not all of them. The table has about 730,000 clones, 80% to 90% seen once; the top ten hold 0.0095% to 0.011%. These records were also assigned to another study, of human thymus T cells. According to that study: Finnish infants who were healthy and having corrective surgery for congenital heart defects made up the donors. Thymic resections from corrective heart surgery supplied the tissue. Blood and thymic repertoires both appeared biased in V and J gene usage. Thymic repertoires of unrelated individuals were reported in related research to overlap highly.

The TCR originated in a girl under two years old with a congenital heart defect. The sample taken for sequencing was thymocytes. The genes are TRBV4-1 and TRBJ2-7, with 7 bases aligning to TRBD1. The CDR3 loop reads CASSQDPKNRGKKSSYEQYF. The DNA of the CDR3 is TGCGCCAGCAGCCAAGATCCAAAGAACAGGGGCAAAAAGAGCTCCTACGAGCAGTACTTC.